One sample yielded the 23 T cell receptor beta chains listed below, sequenced in a study of blood T cell repertoires in COVID-19. TCRdb's copy holds only in-frame clones and misses some; the assay was immunoSEQ multiplex PCR. The profile shows over 70,000 clones, roughly 85% of them singletons. Sequencing used peripheral blood. These receptors came from a man at least 80 years old with acute or convalescent COVID-19.

This clone occurred a few times. In nucleotides, the CDR3 is TGTGCCAGCAGTTACGGGAGGAGCTCCTACGAGCAGTACTTC. Translating it yields CASSYGRSSYEQYF. This rearrangement joins TRBV6-5 to TRBJ2-7; weak D call: TRBD2 (6 bases). Trimming shortened V by 2 bases and J by 0 bases, and 8 bases separated the two germline ends. CDR1 MNHEY and CDR2 SVGAGI come from the germline V gene. CDR3 length: 14 residues.

This sequence joins TRBV10-3 and TRBJ2-5; D perhaps matches TRBD2 (7 bases). This CDR3 spans 14 amino acids. V gave up 0 bases and J gave up 5 bases, with 10 bases separating them. Germline V gene data show CDR1 as ENHRY and CDR2 as SYGVKD. The CDR3: CAISESGGVETQYF. The DNA for the CDR3 is TGTGCCATCAGTGAGTCAGGGGGGGTCGAGACCCAGTACTTC.

V is TRBV28 and J is TRBJ2-5; maybe TRBD1 (7 bases). The V and J ends lost 2 bases and 4 bases respectively, with 23 bases between them. In germline, CDR1 is MDHEN, CDR2 SYDVKM. The CDR3 consists of 18 residues. This CDR3 is CASSLGGAGGPQVETQYF. The CDR3 DNA is TGTGCCAGCAGTTTAGGCGGGGCAGGGGGTCCCCAGGTAGAGACCCAGTACTTC.

V is TRBV19 and J is TRBJ2-7, with 9 bases that match TRBD1. V lost 3 bases, J lost 3 bases, and 3 bases stayed unmatched. Germline loops: CDR1 LNHDA, CDR2 SQIVND (reference sequence). This CDR3 is 14 amino acids long. In nucleotides, the CDR3 is TGTGCCAGTAGTATTGGGGACAGGGTCTACGAGCAGTACTTC. Translating it yields CASSIGDRVYEQYF.

This chain joins TRBV21-1 and TRBJ2-7; the D call in the table, TRBD2, was not verified against the DNA. TRBV21-1 is described as a pseudogene. The CDR3 sequence is 15 residues long. CDR3 sequence: CASRTQPIAMHEQYF. CDR3 in DNA: TGTGCCAGCCGTACACAACCTATAGCCATGCACGAGCAGTACTTC.

The genes are TRBV7-9 and TRBJ1-2, with D perhaps TRBD1 (6 bases). V lost 4 bases, J lost 2 bases, and 17 bases lay in between. Germline V gene data show CDR1 as SEHNR and CDR2 as FQNEAQ (reference sequence). CDR3 length: 16 residues. In nucleotides, the CDR3 is TGTGCCAGCAGCTCCACACAGGGCTCCTTGAACTATGGCTACACCTTC. It specifies CASSSTQGSLNYGYTF.

The chain combines TRBV3-1 (or the pseudogene TRBV3-2) with TRBJ1-1; D may be TRBD1 (6 bases). The CDR3 is made up of 15 amino acids. The germline V and J ends were trimmed by 4 bases and 6 bases, with 18 bases remaining between them. Germline CDR1 is LGHDT and CDR2 is YNNKEL (reference sequence). For the CDR3, the DNA is TGTGCCAGCAGCCCCCTCATTACAGGGAGCGCTGAAGCTTTCTTT. Its protein is CASSPLITGSAEAFF.

The CDR3 loop reads CASLTGGGEQFF. In DNA form, the CDR3 reads TGTGCCAGTTTAACAGGGGGCGGTGAGCAGTTCTTC. The rearrangement links TRBV12-3 or TRBV12-4 to TRBJ2-1; 9 bases are a match to TRBD1. Trimming took 9 bases from V and 9 from J; bases not matched to a gene: 6. The CDR3 has 12 amino acids.

The chain joins TRBV5-6 to TRBJ1-2; 9 positions agree with TRBD1. V lost 6 bases, J lost 6 bases, and 12 bases stayed unmatched. The CDR3 covers 15 residues. Germline CDR1 and CDR2: SGHDT and YYEEEE. The CDR3 sequence: CASTARWTGADGYTF. The CDR3 bases are TGTGCCAGCACCGCTAGGTGGACAGGGGCCGATGGCTACACCTTC.

For this clone: A read error may produce the germline difference seen at one junction end. The rearrangement uses TRBV7-9 and TRBJ1-2, with TRBD1 matching 8 bases. The germline gives CDR1 SEHNR, CDR2 FQNEAQ (reference sequence). This CDR3 region has 12 residues. The CDR3 DNA reads TGTGCCAGCAGCTTCGCCAGGACAGGGACGAACTTC. This sequence encodes CASSFARTGTNF.

The chain combines TRBV5-4 with TRBJ2-1; 11 positions match TRBD2. The CDR3 runs to 16 residues. From germline, CDR1 is SGHNT and CDR2 YYREEE (reference sequence). Trimming at V came to 6 bases and at J to 4 bases, leaving 9 bases not matched to a gene. DNA for the CDR3: TGTGCCAGCATAACTTCCCCTAGCGGGGGGTACAATGAGCAGTTCTTC. This sequence encodes CASITSPSGGYNEQFF.

There are a few counts of this clone. The J gene is TRBJ2-7, the V gene TRBV4-1, with 7 bases matching TRBD1. The J segment lost 0 bases and the V segment lost 0 bases, leaving 5 bases of the junction unmatched. The CDR3 length is 16 residues. In germline, CDR1 is MGHRA, CDR2 YSYEKL. CDR3 DNA sequence: TGCGCCAGCAGCCAAGACCTCGGACAGGACTCCTACGAGCAGTACTTC. It translates to CASSQDLGQDSYEQYF.

The rearrangement joins TRBV6-5 to TRBJ2-2; 11 positions match TRBD2. The CDR3 has 15 residues. Trimming took 8 bases from V and 5 from J; bases not matched to a gene: 7. Germline-derived CDR1 and CDR2 are MNHEY and SVGAGI. This CDR3 reads CASSIAGGPTGELFF. As DNA, the CDR3 is TGTGCCAGCTCCATAGCGGGGGGGCCGACCGGGGAGCTGTTTTTT.

The chain joins TRBV2 to TRBJ1-2, with 11 bases lining up with TRBD1. CDR1 is SNHLY, CDR2 FYNNEI, per germline. The CDR3 extends over 14 amino acids. V gave up 6 bases and J gave up 5 bases; unmatched junction bases: 5. The CDR3 DNA follows: TGTGCCAGCAGGGGGACAGGGGGAGATTATGGCTACACCTTC. It translates to CASRGTGGDYGYTF. The full variable domain, in which reference TRBV2 and TRBJ1-2 provide the parts outside the CDR3, is EPEVTQTPSHQVTQMGQEVILRCVPISNHLYFYWYRQILGQKVEFLVSFYNNEISEKSEIFDDQFSVERPDGSNFTLKIRSTKLEDSAMYFCASRGTGGDYGYTFGSGTRLTVV.

This sequence joins TRBV24-1 and TRBJ1-1; D is unresolved. The CDR3 is 16 residues long. CDR1 is KGHDR, CDR2 SFDVKD, per germline. Trimming took off 3 bases at V and 5 bases at J, with 18 bases between the two ends. Written as DNA, the CDR3 is TGTGCCACCAGTGATAGGCGCAGCAGTGGGAGTACTGAAGCTTTCTTT. Amino acids: CATSDRRSSGSTEAFF.

This clone was seen more than once but under ten times. The chain is built from TRBV5-4 and TRBJ2-7, with 7 bases matching TRBD1. Germline loops: CDR1 SGHNT, CDR2 YYREEE (reference sequence). V shed 4 bases, J shed 3 bases, and the junction held 1 base outside the gene matches. CDR3 length: 12 amino acids. The CDR3 here is CASSRDSYEQYF. CDR3 DNA sequence: TGTGCCAGCAGCAGGGACAGCTACGAGCAGTACTTC. Using reference TRBV5-4 and TRBJ2-7 for the parts outside the CDR3, the full variable domain is ETGVTQSPTHLIKTRGQQVTLRCSSQSGHNTVSWYQQALGQGPQFIFQYYREEENGRGNFPPRFSGLQFPNYSSELNVNALELDDSALYLCASSRDSYEQYFGPGTRLTVT.

CDR3 region: CASSEPAAGVPLEQYF. The CDR3 nucleotides read TGTGCCAGCAGTGAACCGGCAGCGGGAGTTCCTCTCGAGCAGTACTTC. The chain has TRBV6-1 and TRBJ2-7; TRBD2 aligns across 8 bases. The ends lost 2 bases at V and 6 bases at J; junction bases unmatched: 12. The CDR3 is made up of 16 amino acids. In germline, CDR1 is MNHNS, CDR2 SASEGT.

This clone was recorded only once. The gene calls are TRBV25-1 and TRBJ1-6; possible D gene TRBD1, 6 bases. CDR1 MGHDK and CDR2 SYGVNS come from the germline V gene. The CDR3 is 16 amino acids. The V and J ends lost 5 bases and 7 bases respectively, with 18 bases between them. CDR3 nucleotides: TGTGCCAGCAGTTCGAAGCAAGGGGGTAAGAATTCACCCCTCCACTTT. It codes for CASSSKQGGKNSPLHF.

The chain couples TRBV7-8 to TRBJ1-5; no clear D. V lost 1 base, J lost 3 bases, and 13 bases lay in between. The CDR3 extends over 16 amino acids. From germline, CDR1 is SGHVS and CDR2 FQNEAQ. The CDR3 region is CASSLGRGGLNQPQHF. Written as DNA, the CDR3 is TGTGCCAGCAGCTTAGGACGGGGAGGCCTCAATCAGCCCCAGCATTTT.

The V call is TRBV6-6, the J call TRBJ1-3, with D unclear. This CDR3 spans 14 amino acids. V lost 7 bases, J lost 0 bases, and 10 bases lay in between. CDR1 is MNHNY and CDR2 is SVGAGI in the germline V gene (reference sequence). The CDR3 reads CASTETVSGNTIYF. DNA of the CDR3: TGTGCCAGCACCGAAACAGTCTCTGGAAACACCATATATTTT.

The chain combines TRBV6-5 with TRBJ1-2; no clear D. Germline V gene data show CDR1 as MNHEY and CDR2 as SVGAGI. The germline V and J ends were trimmed by 6 bases and 8 bases, with 16 bases remaining between them. The CDR3 runs 13 residues. CDR3 DNA sequence: TGTGCCAGCAGACCGACGGACTGGGGAGGCTACACCTTC. Translated: CASRPTDWGGYTF.

The V and J genes are TRBV7-2 and TRBJ2-3, with 11 bases matching TRBD2. The junction had 1 base not matched to a gene; V was cut back by 3 bases and J by 2 bases. The germline V gene encodes CDR1 SGHTA and CDR2 FQGNSA. There are 15 residues in the CDR3. CDR3 sequence (DNA): TGTGCCAGCAGCTTGACTAGCGGGGCCACAGATACGCAGTATTTT. It yields the protein CASSLTSGATDTQYF.

The rearrangement joins TRBV7-2 to TRBJ2-7, with TRBD2 identical over 8 bases. J lost 2 bases, V lost 6 bases, and 9 bases had no gene match. Germline CDR1 is SGHTA and CDR2 is FQGNSA. CDR3 length equals 15 residues. CDR3 DNA: TGTGCCAGCAGACGAACTAGCGGAGCCCCCTACGAGCAGTACTTC. Translated: CASRRTSGAPYEQYF. Together with reference TRBV7-2 and TRBJ2-7, the CDR3 gives the full variable domain: GAGVSQSPSNKVTEKGKDVELRCDPISGHTALYWYRQSLGQGLEFLIYFQGNSAPDKSGLPSDRFSAERTGGSVSTLTIQRTQQEDSAVYLCASRRTSGAPYEQYFGPGTRLTVT.